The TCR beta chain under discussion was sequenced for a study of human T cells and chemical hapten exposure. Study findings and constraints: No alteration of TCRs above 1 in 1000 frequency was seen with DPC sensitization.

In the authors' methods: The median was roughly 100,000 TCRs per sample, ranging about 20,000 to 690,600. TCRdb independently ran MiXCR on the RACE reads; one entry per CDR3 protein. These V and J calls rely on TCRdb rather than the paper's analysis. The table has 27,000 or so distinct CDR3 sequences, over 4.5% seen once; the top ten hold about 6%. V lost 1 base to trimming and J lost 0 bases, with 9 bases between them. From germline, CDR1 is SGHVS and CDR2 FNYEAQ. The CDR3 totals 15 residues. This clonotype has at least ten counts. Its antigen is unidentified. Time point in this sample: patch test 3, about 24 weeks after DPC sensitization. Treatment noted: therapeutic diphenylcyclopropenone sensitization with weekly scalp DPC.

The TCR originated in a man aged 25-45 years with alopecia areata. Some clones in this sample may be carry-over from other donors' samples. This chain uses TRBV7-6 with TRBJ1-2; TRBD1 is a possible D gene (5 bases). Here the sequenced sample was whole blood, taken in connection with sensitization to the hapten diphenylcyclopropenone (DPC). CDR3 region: CASSLVDKANYGYTF. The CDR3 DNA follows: TGTGCCAGCAGCTTAGTGGACAAGGCTAACTATGGCTACACCTTC. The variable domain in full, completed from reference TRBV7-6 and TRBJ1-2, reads GAGVSQSPRYKVTKRGQDVALRCDPISGHVSLYWYRQALGQGPEFLTYFNYEAQQDKSGLPNDRFSAERPEGSISTLTIQRTEQRDSAMYRCASSLVDKANYGYTFGSGTRLTVV.